What follows are 14 T cell receptor beta chains derived from one specimen sequenced in a study of blood T cells in healthy people across ages. A second PCR of about 7 to 12 cycles used a sample-barcoded 5' primer and a J-beta primer mix. In TCRdb, the 5' RACE reads were re-called with MiXCR into one record per CDR3 protein. In the table there are fewer than 2 million distinct CDR3 sequences, roughly 43% of which are singletons. What was sequenced was blood. Receptor source: a human donor in good health.

This rearrangement joins TRBV18 to TRBJ2-6; 10 nucleotides align to TRBD2. After removal of 5 bases from V and 1 base from J, the junction contained 5 bases not matched to a gene. CDR1 is KGHSH, CDR2 LQKENI, per germline. The CDR3 is 17 residues long. CDR3 sequence reads: CASSTGTSVSGANVLTF. CDR3 DNA: TGTGCCAGCTCAACCGGGACTAGCGTTTCTGGGGCCAACGTCCTGACTTTC.

This clonotype was detected a few times. This chain links TRBV12-3 or TRBV12-4 with TRBJ1-1, with D tentatively TRBD1 (5 bases). V lost 0 bases, J lost 1 base, and 18 bases lay in between. The CDR3 spans 18 residues. As DNA, the CDR3 is TGTGCCAGCAGTTTAGCGCAGGGATCCATTCCGTGGAACACTGAAGCTTTCTTT. It translates to CASSLAQGSIPWNTEAFF.

The rearrangement uses TRBV12-3 or TRBV12-4 and TRBJ1-2; 11 bases match TRBD1. V was clipped by 6 bases and J by 4 bases; unmatched bases: 7. The length of the CDR3 is 15 residues. The CDR3 DNA sequence: TGTGCCAGCAGCTTGGACAGGGGGCAGGTCTATGGCTACACCTTC. As protein: CASSLDRGQVYGYTF.

This clonotype has a handful of counts. The rearrangement uses TRBV4-2 and TRBJ1-1; 7 bases are a match to TRBD1. Germline values: CDR1 LGHNA, CDR2 YNFKEQ. The J segment lost 6 bases and the V segment lost 1 base, leaving 8 bases of the junction unmatched. The CDR3 runs to 15 residues. CDR3 nucleotide sequence: TGTGCCAGCAGCCAAGGAGACAGGGTATCCGCTGAAGCTTTCTTT. Its translation: CASSQGDRVSAEAFF.

This clonotype was seen a few times. The chain joins TRBV28 to TRBJ2-7, with 11 bases matching TRBD2. The CDR3 covers 16 residues. Trimming cost V 4 bases and J 3 bases; bases outside gene matches: 8. Germline V gene data show CDR1 as MDHEN and CDR2 as SYDVKM. The DNA of the CDR3 is TGTGCCAGCAGTTCAAGACTAGCGGGACAACTCTACGAGCAGTACTTC. Protein sequence: CASSSRLAGQLYEQYF.

The chain combines TRBV4-3 with TRBJ1-6; 7 positions agree with TRBD1. Germline V gene sequence: CDR1 LGHNA, CDR2 YSLEER. Unmatched junction bases numbered 8, after V lost 0 bases and J lost 9 bases. This CDR3 contains 16 residues. The CDR3 loop reads CASSQDLAGGLSPLHF. The CDR3 bases are TGCGCCAGCAGCCAAGATCTGGCAGGGGGTCTTTCACCCCTCCACTTT.

The chain combines TRBV6-2 or TRBV6-3 with TRBJ2-1; possible D gene TRBD1, 5 bases. The CDR3 runs 15 residues. Germline values: CDR1 MNHEY, CDR2 SVGEGT. V was clipped by 7 bases and J by 2 bases, with 15 bases between them. The chain's CDR3 is CASMEWGFAYNEQFF. The CDR3, as DNA: TGTGCCAGCATGGAGTGGGGCTTCGCCTACAATGAGCAGTTCTTC.

Here the CDR3 reads CATQDPGGAGNGYTF. CDR3 bases: TGTGCCACCCAAGACCCAGGGGGCGCAGGGAATGGCTACACCTTC. The V and J genes are TRBV6-5 and TRBJ1-2; 8 bases line up with TRBD1. CDR3 length: 15 residues. CDR1 is MNHEY and CDR2 is SVGAGI in the germline V gene. J was trimmed by 6 bases and V by 10 bases; bases with no gene match: 16.

This clonotype turned up a few times. The chain recombines TRBV29-1 with TRBJ1-2; TRBD1 agrees at 7 bases. The CDR3 sequence is 12 residues long. V gave up 8 bases and J gave up 4 bases; unmatched junction bases: 7. Germline assignment: CDR1 SQVTM and CDR2 ANQGSEA. CDR3 sequence reads: CSLGTDLYGYTF. In DNA, the CDR3 is TGCAGCTTGGGGACAGACCTCTATGGCTACACCTTC.

CDR3 sequence: CASKAGGSSYNEQFF. As DNA, the CDR3 is TGTGCCAGCAAAGCAGGGGGCTCATCCTACAATGAGCAGTTCTTC. J is TRBJ2-1 and V is TRBV7-2; 8 bases align to TRBD1. Germline values: CDR1 SGHTA, CDR2 FQGNSA. The CDR3 loop spans 15 amino acids. Trimming at V came to 7 bases and at J to 1 base, leaving 6 bases not matched to a gene.

Only a few counts were recorded for this clonotype. The chain links TRBV7-9 to TRBJ1-6; no clear D gene. This CDR3 has 13 amino acids. Trimming cost V 1 base and J 12 bases, with 10 bases left between them. The germline gives CDR1 SEHNR, CDR2 FQNEAQ (reference sequence). This chain's CDR3 is CASSLGETGPLHF. In DNA, the CDR3 is TGTGCCAGCAGCTTAGGCGAAACGGGACCCCTCCACTTT.

The CDR3 loop is CASSSSTGANYGYTF. CDR3 sequence (DNA): TGTGCCAGCAGCTCCTCGACAGGGGCTAACTATGGCTACACCTTC. V is TRBV7-2 and J is TRBJ1-2, with TRBD1 matching 8 bases. The CDR3 totals 15 residues. The J segment lost 0 bases and the V segment lost 4 bases, leaving 4 bases of the junction unmatched. From germline, CDR1 is SGHTA and CDR2 FQGNSA. Combining the CDR3 with reference TRBV7-2 and TRBJ1-2 gives the whole variable domain GAGVSQSPSNKVTEKGKDVELRCDPISGHTALYWYRQSLGQGLEFLIYFQGNSAPDKSGLPSDRFSAERTGGSVSTLTIQRTQQEDSAVYLCASSSSTGANYGYTFGSGTRLTVV.

The rearrangement links TRBV6-5 to TRBJ1-2; 7 bases are a match to TRBD1. There are 16 residues in the CDR3. With 0 bases clipped from V and 0 bases from J, the junction kept 4 bases outside the gene matches. The germline gives CDR1 MNHEY, CDR2 SVGAGI. The CDR3 is CASSYSSQGTNYGYTF. CDR3 bases: TGTGCCAGCAGTTACTCGTCACAGGGGACTAACTATGGCTACACCTTC.

This sequence joins TRBV6-2 or TRBV6-3 and TRBJ2-5; TRBD2 matches 8 bases. The CDR3 runs to 14 residues. The germline CDR1 and CDR2 sequences are MNHEY and SVGEGT. The trim removed 6 bases at V and 5 bases at J, leaving 8 bases unmatched. In nucleotides, the CDR3 is TGTGCCAGCAGCCCGGGGGGGAACGGGGAGACCCAGTACTTC. This encodes CASSPGGNGETQYF.